This T cell receptor beta chain came from a study of beta chain features in type 1 diabetes. Since all of the isolated RNA was reverse transcribed, expressed TCRB transcripts were what got sequenced. Average reads for naive, central memory and regulatory T cell samples were about 3.7 million. TCRdb's copy holds only in-frame clones and misses some; the assay was immunoSEQ multiplex PCR. The profile shows just over 600,000 clones, roughly 16% of them singletons. This clone was counted a few times. Its antigen remains unknown. Notes on the study in general: Still unanswered here is whether HLA type influences TCRB rearrangement. All four CD4+ subsets of Type 1 diabetes patients contained TCRB CDR3s that were moderately but significantly shorter.

Stem cell-like memory, regulatory, central memory and naive CD4+ cells were sorted via CD45RO/CCR7/CD25/CD127/CD95/CD27. The TCR sequence derives from a man aged 18 to 29 in good health. The specimen sequenced was naive CD4+ T cells from blood.

CDR3 DNA: TGTGCCAGCTCAGGGGCCCTAATGAACACTGAAGCTTTCTTT. As protein: CASSGALMNTEAFF. The chain couples TRBV7-3 to TRBJ1-1; tentatively, D is TRBD1 (6 bases). CDR1 and CDR2 from the germline V gene are SGHTA and FQGTGA. CDR3 length equals 14 residues. V was shortened by 8 bases and J by 0 bases, with 13 bases between the two germline ends.